Described below is a single TCR beta chain sequence and its context. The antigen is not known. This CDR3 contains 11 residues. The J segment lost 14 bases and the V segment lost 6 bases, leaving 7 bases of the junction unmatched. Germline CDR1 and CDR2: SNHLY and FYNNEI. The data were obtained in a study of blood T cells in healthy people across ages. General study points: Without sorted subsets, naive and antigen-experienced compartments could not be conclusively compared.

Then a second PCR, running roughly 7 to 11 cycles, was carried out with a sample-barcoded 5' primer and a J-beta primer mix. TCRdb passed the 5' RACE reads through MiXCR, listing each CDR3 protein once. The sample contains about a million distinct CDR3 sequences, around two fifths of which appear only once. V usage is TRBV2 and J usage is TRBJ2-1, with 7 bases lining up with TRBD1. Sequenced sample: blood. The receptor comes from a man between 18 and 35 years old in good health. In nucleotides, the CDR3 is TGTGCCAGCAGCGACAGGGTTTTGGAGTTCTTC. As protein: CASSDRVLEFF.